What follows are 19 T cell receptor beta chains derived from one specimen sequenced in a study of blood T cell repertoires in COVID-19. Profiled with immunoSEQ multiplex PCR; TCRdb holds only in-frame clones, not every one. Of fewer than 350,000 clones listed, around 88% are singletons. The sequenced sample was peripheral blood. All receptors derive from a woman in her 70s with COVID-19, enrolled during active disease.

This sequence joins TRBV30 and TRBJ2-1; possibly TRBD1 for D (5 bases). This CDR3 has 14 amino acids. Trimming cost V 1 base and J 2 bases, with 9 bases left between them. The germline gives CDR1 GTSNPN, CDR2 SVGIG (reference sequence). The DNA for the CDR3 is TGTGCCTGGAGTGAGGGGCCCGCCTACAATGAGCAGTTCTTC. Amino acid sequence: CAWSEGPAYNEQFF.

In this sample, this clone turned up once. The chain carries TRBV28 and TRBJ1-5; tentatively, D is TRBD1 (5 bases). Germline V gives CDR1 MDHEN, CDR2 SYDVKM. Trimming left V 6 bases short and J 8 bases short, with 14 bases between. This CDR3 contains 13 residues. In DNA, the CDR3 is TGTGCCAGCAGGCTTCAGGGAGGGGAGCCCCAGCATTTT. Translating gives CASRLQGGEPQHF.

V gene TRBV9 combines with J gene TRBJ2-3, with D possibly TRBD2 on 5 matching bases. This CDR3 is built from 14 residues. V shed 0 bases and J shed 2 bases, with 7 bases lying between them. CDR1 is SGDLS and CDR2 is YYNGEE in the germline V gene. The CDR3, as DNA: TGTGCCAGCAGCGTAGCGAGGGACACAGATACGCAGTATTTT. It specifies CASSVARDTDTQYF.

This chain links TRBV11-2 with TRBJ2-1; TRBD1 might be the D (6 bases). Germline CDR1 reads SGHAT; CDR2 reads FQNNGV. This CDR3 contains 13 residues. Trimming left V 5 bases short and J 7 bases short, with 12 bases between. CDR3 sequence (DNA): TGTGCCAGCAGCATCGGACAGTCAAATGAGCAGTTCTTC. Translated: CASSIGQSNEQFF.

The count of this clone is one. The rearrangement joins TRBV10-3 to TRBJ1-2; 7 bases align to TRBD1. The CDR3 runs to 13 residues. Trimming at V came to 7 bases and at J to 8 bases, leaving 10 bases not matched to a gene. The germline gives CDR1 ENHRY, CDR2 SYGVKD. CDR3 sequence (DNA): TGTGCCATCACCCGGGACAGACGAGACGGCTACACCTTC. The encoded protein is CAITRDRRDGYTF.

This clone has only one observation. The rearrangement links TRBV30 to TRBJ2-2, with 8 bases lining up with TRBD1. The CDR3 runs to 14 residues. Germline V gene lookup returns CDR1 GTSNPN and CDR2 SVGIG (reference sequence). Trimming cost V 4 bases and J 4 bases; bases outside gene matches: 5. This CDR3 is CAWKTGEFTGELFF. The CDR3, as DNA: TGTGCCTGGAAGACAGGGGAGTTCACCGGGGAGCTGTTTTTT.

This chain links TRBV10-3 with TRBJ1-1; D not resolved. Trimming removed 6 bases at V and 0 bases at J, with 14 bases between. The CDR3 runs to 15 residues. Per germline, CDR1 ENHRY and CDR2 SYGVKD. In nucleotides, the CDR3 is TGTGCCATCAGGACCCAGGTTACGATGAACACTGAAGCTTTCTTT. Translation: CAIRTQVTMNTEAFF.

The genes are TRBV6-1 and TRBJ1-2; 7 bases are shared with TRBD1. This CDR3 spans 17 amino acids. Trimming took 1 base from V and 4 from J; bases not matched to a gene: 12. Looked up from germline, CDR1 is MNHNS and CDR2 is SASEGT. The CDR3 DNA reads TGTGCCAGCAGTGAAGGGGGCACAGGGGACACGATCTATGGCTACACCTTC. Translating it yields CASSEGGTGDTIYGYTF.

The chain uses TRBV5-6 and TRBJ1-1, with D tentatively TRBD1 (5 bases). The germline CDR1 and CDR2 sequences are SGHDT and YYEEEE. Trimming cost V 6 bases and J 8 bases, with 14 bases left between them. The CDR3 totals 12 residues. CDR3 residues: CASKIGVAEAFF. The CDR3 nucleotides are TGTGCCAGCAAGATAGGGGTGGCAGAAGCTTTCTTT. The whole variable domain, filled in from reference TRBV5-6 and TRBJ1-1, reads DAGVTQSPTHLIKTRGQQVTLRCSPKSGHDTVSWYQQALGQGPQFIFQYYEEEERQRGNFPDRFSGHQFPNYSSELNVNALLLGDSALYLCASKIGVAEAFFGQGTRLTVV.

This clone appeared a single time. The chain links TRBV19 to TRBJ1-2; possible D gene TRBD1, 5 bases. Germline lookup yields CDR1 LNHDA and CDR2 SQIVND (reference sequence). V was shortened by 3 bases and J by 6 bases, with 11 bases between the two germline ends. The CDR3 contains 13 residues. CDR3 DNA: TGTGCCAGTAGTATCCCGCCAGGGAATGGCTACACCTTC. Residues: CASSIPPGNGYTF. The whole variable domain, filled in from reference TRBV19 and TRBJ1-2, reads DGGITQSPKYLFRKEGQNVTLSCEQNLNHDAMYWYRQDPGQGLRLIYYSQIVNDFQKGDIAEGYSVSREKKESFPLTVTSAQKNPTAFYLCASSIPPGNGYTFGSGTRLTVV.

The rearrangement uses TRBV5-1 and TRBJ1-5; D call uncertain. This CDR3 has 14 amino acids. Trimming shortened V by 0 bases and J by 0 bases, and 4 bases separated the two germline ends. The V gene's germline CDR1 is SGHRS and CDR2 YFSETQ. The CDR3 region has the DNA TGCGCCAGCAGCTTGGACGGTAGCAATCAGCCCCAGCATTTT. Translated: CASSLDGSNQPQHF. The entire variable domain, with the rest obtained from reference TRBV5-1 and TRBJ1-5, is as follows: KAGVTQTPRYLIKTRGQQVTLSCSPISGHRSVSWYQQTPGQGLQFLFEYFSETQRNKGNFPGRFSGRQFSNSRSEMNVSTLELGDSALYLCASSLDGSNQPQHFGDGTRLSIL.

The rearrangement joins TRBV6-5 to TRBJ1-1; 9 nucleotides match TRBD1. The CDR3 is 14 amino acids. Looked up from germline, CDR1 is MNHEY and CDR2 is SVGAGI. Losses at the gene ends were 6 bases for V and 5 bases for J; bases not matched to a gene: 7. This CDR3 reads CASSVDRGRTEAFF. In DNA form, the CDR3 reads TGTGCCAGCAGCGTCGACAGGGGGAGAACTGAAGCTTTCTTT.

The genes are TRBV23-1 and TRBJ2-7, with 9 bases matching TRBD1. TRBV23-1 is identified as an open reading frame with a role that is uncertain. This CDR3 spans 18 amino acids. The V and J ends lost 1 base and 2 bases, in that order; junction bases with no gene match: 12. This CDR3 reads CASSQYTGGGIFAYEQYF. DNA for the CDR3: TGCGCCAGCAGTCAATATACAGGGGGCGGAATATTTGCCTACGAGCAGTACTTC.

The rearrangement joins TRBV9 to TRBJ2-7; 11 bases agree with TRBD1. This CDR3 is 15 amino acids long. Germline CDR1 SGDLS, CDR2 YYNGEE. The junction had 3 bases not matched to a gene; V was cut back by 4 bases and J by 0 bases. The CDR3 DNA sequence: TGTGCCAGCAGCCCGGGACAGGGGGACTCCTACGAGCAGTACTTC. It encodes CASSPGQGDSYEQYF.

This sequence joins TRBV20-1 and TRBJ2-7, with D hard to call. Trimming cost V 4 bases and J 8 bases, with 12 bases left between them. The CDR3 totals 11 residues. Looked up from germline, CDR1 is DFQATT and CDR2 is SNEGSKA (reference sequence). CDR3 region: CSAIRGWQQYF. Written as DNA, the CDR3 is TGCAGTGCTATCCGAGGTTGGCAGCAGTACTTC.

V usage is TRBV7-9 and J usage is TRBJ2-1; 11 nucleotides align to TRBD2. The CDR3 is made up of 15 amino acids. Germline V lookup: CDR1 SEHNR, CDR2 FQNEAQ (reference sequence). Germline trimming cut 2 bases from V and 8 bases from J; bases unmatched to any gene: 5. The chain's CDR3 is CASSLIAGGPDEQFF. DNA of the CDR3: TGTGCCAGCAGCTTAATAGCGGGGGGGCCCGATGAGCAGTTCTTC.

The chain has TRBV7-2 and TRBJ2-7; D call uncertain. Between the trimmed V and J ends, which lost 1 base and 5 bases, there was a span of 9 bases. Per the germline V gene, CDR1 is SGHTA and CDR2 is FQGNSA. CDR3 length equals 13 residues. The CDR3 nucleotides read TGTGCCAGCAGCTTAGGTCGCCGGGACGAGCAGTACTTC. This translates into CASSLGRRDEQYF.

The chain carries TRBV5-6 and TRBJ1-2; 7 bases map to TRBD1. With 5 bases clipped from V and 4 bases from J, the junction kept 8 bases outside the gene matches. The CDR3 is made up of 14 amino acids. Germline CDR1 SGHDT, CDR2 YYEEEE. DNA of the CDR3: TGTGCCAGCAGTAACAGGGGAACGGGCTATGGCTACACCTTC. It yields the protein CASSNRGTGYGYTF.

V gene TRBV18 combines with J gene TRBJ2-6; TRBD1 aligns across 8 bases. Germline V lookup: CDR1 KGHSH, CDR2 LQKENI. The CDR3 loop spans 17 amino acids. Trimming at V came to 3 bases and at J to 2 bases, leaving 6 bases not matched to a gene. The chain's CDR3 is CASSPIQGVPGANVLTF. CDR3 coding DNA: TGTGCCAGCTCACCCATACAGGGGGTCCCTGGGGCCAACGTCCTGACTTTC.